This T cell receptor (beta chain) was captured by sequencing in a study of identical twins. Unique molecular identifiers were present on the cDNA, which also gained a universal primer site by template switching. TCRdb redid the calling of the 5' RACE reads with MiXCR, one entry per CDR3 protein. The data show roughly 1,500,000 distinct CDR3 sequences, 25% to 35% seen once. Germline V gene lookup returns CDR1 SGHRS and CDR2 YFSETQ. The CDR3 is 15 amino acids. J was trimmed by 13 bases and V by 4 bases; bases with no gene match: 13. This TCR came from a newborn girl in good health. Sequenced sample: cord blood. The chain combines TRBV5-1 with TRBJ2-4; the match to TRBD2 covers 11 bases. Written as DNA, the CDR3 is TGCGCCAGCAGCCCCACTAGCGGGAGTGGCTATGAGCAGTACTTC. This gives the protein CASSPTSGSGYEQYF.